The 18 T cell receptor beta chains reported below all come from one sample, sequenced in a study of OX40 agonist ivuxolimab in advanced cancers. Sequencing was performed with immunoSEQ multiplex PCR; in TCRdb, only in-frame clones are kept and a portion is missing. The sample lists 65,000 to 70,000 clones; roughly 80% were seen once. The sample was CD4+ or CD8+ T cells sorted from blood, taken in a trial of the OX40 agonist ivuxolimab. The receptors derive from an adult with an advanced solid tumor such as melanoma, head and neck, liver or kidney cancer.

This chain's CDR3 is CASSKGDRGTAGYTF. The DNA for the CDR3 is TGTGCCAGCAGCAAAGGCGACAGGGGAACGGCTGGCTACACCTTC. V is TRBV5-5 and J is TRBJ1-2; 8 bases are a match to TRBD1. Losses at the gene ends were 4 bases for V and 7 bases for J; bases not matched to a gene: 12. This CDR3 contains 15 residues. In germline, CDR1 is SGHKS, CDR2 YYEKEE (reference sequence).

This clone was picked up one time. The chain combines TRBV2 with TRBJ2-7; tentative D call: TRBD1 (5 bases). Trimming pared 6 bases from V and 2 bases from J, leaving 17 bases between. Looked up from germline, CDR1 is SNHLY and CDR2 is FYNNEI. The CDR3 is 15 amino acids. The CDR3: CASRSDKGLPYEQYF. CDR3 nucleotide sequence: TGTGCCAGCAGGAGCGACAAGGGGTTGCCCTACGAGCAGTACTTC.

This clone was detected a few times. The chain links TRBV30 to TRBJ2-3; 8 nucleotides match TRBD1. CDR1 is GTSNPN and CDR2 is SVGIG in the germline V gene (reference sequence). V shed 2 bases, J shed 5 bases, and the junction held 6 bases outside the gene matches. The CDR3 has 14 amino acids. The CDR3 DNA sequence: TGTGCCTGGAGTCCCGGACAGGGCCGAGATACGCAGTATTTT. It encodes CAWSPGQGRDTQYF.

This clone was counted a few times. This chain joins TRBV21-1 and TRBJ1-6; the table's D call of TRBD1 was not tested on the DNA. TRBV21-1 is a pseudogene locus. The CDR3 totals 15 residues. CDR3 residues: CASSSSGNYNSPLHF. Written as DNA, the CDR3 is TGTGCCAGCAGCTCCTCAGGGAATTATAATTCACCCCTCCACTTT.

The chain employs TRBV18 and TRBJ1-5; possibly TRBD1 for D (6 bases). Germline V gives CDR1 KGHSH, CDR2 LQKENI. The CDR3 is 15 amino acids. The ends were cut back, 2 bases at V and 5 bases at J, with 13 bases in the middle. DNA of the CDR3: TGTGCCAGCTCACCAACCGGTTCAGGGGATCAGCCCCAGCATTTT. It is translated as CASSPTGSGDQPQHF.

This clone was seen only a few times. The chain has TRBV29-1 and TRBJ1-2; tentatively, D is TRBD1 (5 bases). Germline assignment: CDR1 SQVTM and CDR2 ANQGSEA. Trimming took 4 bases from V and 5 from J, leaving 11 bases between them. The CDR3 contains 12 residues. CDR3 coding DNA: TGCAGCGTTGGTTCCAGGGATTATGGCTACACCTTC. Protein: CSVGSRDYGYTF.

This chain joins TRBV5-1 and TRBJ2-6; perhaps D is TRBD1 or TRBD2 (5 bases each). Trimming pared 4 bases from V and 0 bases from J, leaving 14 bases between. Per germline, CDR1 SGHRS and CDR2 YFSETQ. CDR3 size: 17 residues. The CDR3 bases are TGCGCCAGCAGCGGGACCCGTCAGGTCTCTGGGGCCAACGTCCTGACTTTC. As protein: CASSGTRQVSGANVLTF.

The V gene is TRBV28, the J gene TRBJ2-3; no clear D gene. V was cut by 6 bases and J by 6 bases, with 10 bases left in between. CDR1 MDHEN and CDR2 SYDVKM come from the germline V gene. This CDR3 has 12 amino acids. The DNA for the CDR3 is TGTGCCAGCAGCTGGGTTAGCGATACGCAGTATTTT. This translates into CASSWVSDTQYF.

The chain carries TRBV5-5 and TRBJ1-1; maybe TRBD1 (5 bases). Per germline, CDR1 SGHKS and CDR2 YYEKEE (reference sequence). There are 15 residues in the CDR3. The V gene lost 4 bases and the J gene lost 1 base, with 14 bases spanning the gap. In DNA, the CDR3 is TGTGCCAGCAGCCCCCGAACAGGAAAGAACACTGAAGCTTTCTTT. Residues: CASSPRTGKNTEAFF.

This clone showed up just once. V is TRBV5-4 and J is TRBJ2-3; tentatively, D is TRBD2 (5 bases). The CDR3 is 15 amino acids. V dropped 5 bases and J dropped 3 bases, with 16 bases sitting between them. Germline V gene lookup returns CDR1 SGHNT and CDR2 YYREEE (reference sequence). The CDR3 loop reads CASSPDFAGTDTQYF. Written as DNA, the CDR3 is TGTGCCAGCAGTCCAGACTTTGCGGGTACAGATACGCAGTATTTT.

The J gene is TRBJ2-4, the V gene TRBV11-2; D tentatively reads TRBD1 or TRBD2 (6 bases each). The V and J ends lost 5 bases and 5 bases respectively, with 16 bases between them. The CDR3 covers 15 residues. Germline CDR1 is SGHAT and CDR2 is FQNNGV. The CDR3 spells CASSEYMGGQNIQYF. DNA of the CDR3: TGTGCCAGCAGCGAATACATGGGGGGCCAAAACATTCAGTACTTC.

This chain links TRBV5-4 with TRBJ2-3, with 11 bases that match TRBD2. The V and J ends lost 4 bases and 3 bases, in that order; junction bases with no gene match: 4. This CDR3 is built from 15 residues. The germline CDR1 and CDR2 sequences are SGHNT and YYREEE (reference sequence). The CDR3 sequence is CASSHRTSGTDTQYF. The CDR3 DNA reads as TGTGCCAGCAGCCATCGGACTAGCGGGACAGATACGCAGTATTTT.

The V and J genes are TRBV28 and TRBJ2-1; D is possibly TRBD2 (5 bases). The CDR3 covers 14 residues. Looked up from germline, CDR1 is MDHEN and CDR2 is SYDVKM. Trimming took off 3 bases at V and 8 bases at J, with 14 bases between the two ends. The CDR3 loop reads CASSFLDSSYEQFF. In nucleotides, the CDR3 is TGTGCCAGCAGTTTCCTGGACTCTTCCTATGAGCAGTTCTTC.

This clone was observed once. Other DNA sequences in the same sample also yield this CDR3. The V and J genes are TRBV2 and TRBJ2-7; 9 bases fit TRBD1. The length of the CDR3 is 13 residues. V lost 6 bases, J lost 2 bases, and 2 bases stayed unmatched. Germline-derived CDR1 and CDR2 are SNHLY and FYNNEI. CDR3 nucleotides: TGTGCCAGCAGAGGGACAGGGACCTACGAGCAGTACTTC. This translates into CASRGTGTYEQYF.

CDR3 residues: CASSLAGVKAFF. The CDR3 DNA follows: TGCGCCAGCAGCTTGGCAGGGGTGAAAGCTTTCTTT. V and J are TRBV5-1 and TRBJ1-1; TRBD1 is a possible D gene (6 bases). Trimming removed 0 bases at V and 9 bases at J, with 9 bases between. This CDR3 comprises 12 residues. Germline V lookup: CDR1 SGHRS, CDR2 YFSETQ.

This clone was seen once. V and J are TRBV7-9 and TRBJ1-2; 7 bases are a match to TRBD1. Germline CDR1 reads SEHNR; CDR2 reads FQNEAQ (reference sequence). Losses at the gene ends were 2 bases for V and 4 bases for J; bases not matched to a gene: 4. The CDR3 runs 14 residues. In DNA form, the CDR3 reads TGTGCCAGCAGCTTACAGGGGGACAGCTATGGCTACACCTTC. Translated, it gives CASSLQGDSYGYTF.

The chain recombines TRBV6-5 with TRBJ1-4; D possibly corresponds to TRBD1 (5 bases). The CDR3 is made up of 14 amino acids. V lost 4 bases and J lost 8, with 14 bases in between. Germline V gives CDR1 MNHEY, CDR2 SVGAGI. CDR3 amino acids: CASSLQGYREKLFF. Written as DNA, the CDR3 is TGTGCCAGCAGTTTGCAGGGCTATAGAGAAAAACTGTTTTTT.

CDR3 sequence (DNA): TGTGCCAGCAGCTTATCTTGGGACCGCAATGAGCAGTTCTTC. Amino acids: CASSLSWDRNEQFF. The chain carries TRBV7-3 and TRBJ2-1; D may correspond to TRBD1 or TRBD2 (5 bases each). Germline CDR1 is SGHTA and CDR2 is FQGTGA. This CDR3 contains 14 residues. Trimming left V 2 bases short and J 6 bases short, with 11 bases between. Drawing the rest from reference TRBV7-3 and TRBJ2-1, the complete variable domain is GAGVSQTPSNKVTEKGKYVELRCDPISGHTALYWYRQSLGQGPEFLIYFQGTGAADDSGLPNDRFFAVRPEGSVSTLKIQRTERGDSAVYLCASSLSWDRNEQFFGPGTRLTVL.